This passage covers 3 T cell receptor beta chains from one sample sequenced in a study of T-cell reconstitution after alpha-beta-depleted transplantation in children. Unique molecular identifiers were built into the TCRbeta library. TCRdb fed the PCR reads into MiXCR, producing one record per CDR3 protein. The sample has over 200,000 distinct CDR3 sequences, under 13% seen once. The specimen was PBMCs, collected before TCRalphabeta/CD19-depleted stem cell transplant. The receptors here all came from a child under two years old with acute myeloid leukemia, due to receive a stem cell transplant.

This clonotype was detected ten times or more. The gene calls are TRBV11-2 and TRBJ2-3, with 7 bases lining up with TRBD2. In germline, CDR1 is SGHAT, CDR2 FQNNGV. The CDR3 extends over 20 amino acids. V shed 0 bases, J shed 6 bases, and the junction held 21 bases outside the gene matches. The CDR3 bases are TGTGCCAGCAGCTTAGAGGAGGATGGGACTACCATTGCGATTGGGGATACGCAGTATTTT. Translation gives CASSLEEDGTTIAIGDTQYF. The full variable domain, with the rest looked up from reference TRBV11-2 and TRBJ2-3, is EAGVAQSPRYKIIEKRQSVAFWCNPISGHATLYWYQQILGQGPKLLIQFQNNGVVDDSQLPKDRFSAERLKGVDSTLKIQPAKLEDSAVYLCASSLEEDGTTIAIGDTQYFGPGTRLTVL.

Many counts were recorded for this clonotype. The chain carries TRBV5-1 and TRBJ1-1; 9 bases agree with TRBD1. The germline gives CDR1 SGHRS, CDR2 YFSETQ. This CDR3 is built from 14 residues. With 4 bases clipped from V and 2 bases from J, the junction kept 3 bases outside the gene matches. CDR3: CASSPDRGNTEAFF. Written as DNA, the CDR3 is TGCGCCAGCAGCCCGGACAGGGGCAACACTGAAGCTTTCTTT.

This clonotype has at least ten counts. This chain uses TRBV3-2 with TRBJ1-2; TRBD1 was called by the table and not checked on the DNA. TRBV3-2 is given as a pseudogene. CDR3 size: 15 residues. CDR3 amino acids: CASCHPDRQPSGYTF. The CDR3 region has the DNA TGTGCCAGCTGCCACCCGGACAGACAACCCTCTGGCTACACCTTC.